A single sample gave rise to the 11 T cell receptor beta chains below, sequenced in a study of T cell responses to AZD1222 COVID-19 vaccine. The data were produced by immunoSEQ multiplex PCR, yet TCRdb's version contains in-frame clones alone and is incomplete. The sample lists 75,000 to 100,000 clones, approximately 90% seen once, with about 2.9% in the top ten. The sequences come from peripheral blood, collected on day 0 of AZD1222 vaccination. The source is an adult in good health.

This clone was counted once. The chain uses TRBV10-2 and TRBJ2-1; the D is unclear. V shed 0 bases and J shed 6 bases, with 9 bases lying between them. CDR1 and CDR2 (germline): WSHSY, SAAADI. The CDR3 is made up of 14 amino acids. CDR3 DNA: TGCGCCAGCAGTGAGTCAGCTCACGGCAATGAGCAGTTCTTC. It is translated as CASSESAHGNEQFF.

The rearrangement links TRBV15 to TRBJ1-4; D ambiguous. The CDR3 extends over 16 amino acids. Germline V gene sequence: CDR1 LNHNV, CDR2 YYDKDF (reference sequence). Trimming pared 1 base from V and 0 bases from J, leaving 9 bases between. The CDR3 here is CATSRGYSATNEKLFF. In DNA form, the CDR3 reads TGTGCCACCAGCAGAGGATACAGTGCAACTAATGAAAAACTGTTTTTT.

The J gene is TRBJ1-2, the V gene TRBV5-4; 7 positions match TRBD1. The J segment lost 2 bases and the V segment lost 4 bases, leaving 2 bases of the junction unmatched. CDR3 length: 13 amino acids. Germline CDR1 is SGHNT and CDR2 is YYREEE (reference sequence). Here the CDR3 reads CASSPGQNYGYTF. DNA of the CDR3: TGTGCCAGCAGCCCGGGACAGAACTATGGCTACACCTTC.

This clone was counted a few times. The V and J genes are TRBV3-1 (or the pseudogene TRBV3-2) and TRBJ1-4; 10 nucleotides agree with TRBD1. CDR1 and CDR2 (germline): LGHDT, YNNKEL (reference sequence). J gave up 7 bases and V 2 bases, and 4 bases lay outside the gene matches. The CDR3 spans 15 residues. This CDR3 reads CASSQRTGGTEKLFF. The CDR3 nucleotides are TGTGCCAGCAGCCAAAGGACAGGGGGAACTGAAAAACTGTTTTTT.

The rearrangement links TRBV27 to TRBJ2-1; 10 bases are a match to TRBD2. CDR1 is MNHEY and CDR2 is SMNVEV in the germline V gene (reference sequence). This CDR3 spans 15 amino acids. V gave up 3 bases and J gave up 9 bases; unmatched junction bases: 8. The CDR3 coding sequence is TGTGCCAGCAGTTTGGCTAGCGGGAGACCAATTGAGCAGTTCTTC. Encoded protein: CASSLASGRPIEQFF.

CDR3 DNA: TGTGCCAGCAGCCGAGAATCCCGGAGTTTAATGTATGGCTACACCTTC. This encodes CASSRESRSLMYGYTF. The rearrangement joins TRBV5-4 to TRBJ1-2; no clear D. V lost 4 bases, J lost 5 bases, and 21 bases lay in between. The CDR3 totals 16 residues. Per germline, CDR1 SGHNT and CDR2 YYREEE (reference sequence). Complete variable domain (other parts from reference TRBV5-4 and TRBJ1-2): ETGVTQSPTHLIKTRGQQVTLRCSSQSGHNTVSWYQQALGQGPQFIFQYYREEENGRGNFPPRFSGLQFPNYSSELNVNALELDDSALYLCASSRESRSLMYGYTFGSGTRLTVV.

DNA of the CDR3: TGTGCCAGCAGGCGGCACAGCAATCAGCCCCAGCATTTT. Its translation is CASRRHSNQPQHF. The J gene is TRBJ1-5, the V gene TRBV2; D unclear. Germline V gene lookup returns CDR1 SNHLY and CDR2 FYNNEI. The V end lost 6 bases, the J end lost 1 base, and 7 bases lay between the germline ends. The CDR3 totals 13 residues. Drawing the rest from reference TRBV2 and TRBJ1-5, the complete variable domain is EPEVTQTPSHQVTQMGQEVILRCVPISNHLYFYWYRQILGQKVEFLVSFYNNEISEKSEIFDDQFSVERPDGSNFTLKIRSTKLEDSAMYFCASRRHSNQPQHFGDGTRLSIL.

The rearrangement uses TRBV6-5 and TRBJ1-2, with D unclear. The CDR3 totals 13 residues. In germline, CDR1 is MNHEY, CDR2 SVGAGI. Trimming stripped 5 bases from V and 2 bases from J, with 9 bases between. The CDR3 DNA reads TGTGCCAGCAGTAGGTGGGAAAACTATGGCTACACCTTC. Translated: CASSRWENYGYTF.

This chain connects TRBV2 to TRBJ2-7; TRBD1 might be the D (5 bases). Germline V gene lookup returns CDR1 SNHLY and CDR2 FYNNEI. The CDR3 spans 13 residues. Trimming pared 4 bases from V and 3 bases from J, leaving 10 bases between. This CDR3 reads CASSVGRVYEQYF. As DNA, the CDR3 is TGTGCCAGCAGTGTAGGCAGGGTCTACGAGCAGTACTTC.

In nucleotides, the CDR3 is TGTGCCAGCAGCAAAACCGGGGCCACGGTTAGCACAGATACGCAGTATTTT. It codes for CASSKTGATVSTDTQYF. The chain employs TRBV11-2 and TRBJ2-3; tentatively, D is TRBD1 or TRBD2 (5 bases each). Trimming stripped 5 bases from V and 0 bases from J, with 18 bases between. The CDR3 is made up of 17 amino acids. Germline V gene lookup returns CDR1 SGHAT and CDR2 FQNNGV. Complete variable domain (other parts from reference TRBV11-2 and TRBJ2-3): EAGVAQSPRYKIIEKRQSVAFWCNPISGHATLYWYQQILGQGPKLLIQFQNNGVVDDSQLPKDRFSAERLKGVDSTLKIQPAKLEDSAVYLCASSKTGATVSTDTQYFGPGTRLTVL.

J is TRBJ2-5 and V is TRBV4-2; TRBD2 aligns across 8 bases. Trimming at V came to 4 bases and at J to 2 bases, leaving 3 bases not matched to a gene. The CDR3 sequence is 14 residues long. The V gene's germline CDR1 is LGHNA and CDR2 YNFKEQ. In nucleotides, the CDR3 is TGTGCCAGCAGCCCGACTAGCGTACAAGAGACCCAGTACTTC. Translated, it gives CASSPTSVQETQYF.